The clone carrying this T cell receptor (beta chain) was recorded a few times. This sample is drawn from a study of blood T cells in healthy people across ages. With a J-beta primer mix and a sample-barcoded 5' primer, a second PCR ran about 7 to 12 cycles. TCRdb re-called the 5' RACE reads with MiXCR, one entry per CDR3 protein. The table records fewer than 800,000 distinct CDR3 sequences, around 21% of them present only once. Germline-derived CDR1 and CDR2 are DFQATT and SNEGSKA (reference sequence). The CDR3 has 15 residues. Trimming cost V 0 bases and J 4 bases, with 12 bases left between them. This chain links TRBV20-1 with TRBJ1-4; the D is unclear. The source is a man between 65 and 85 years old in good health. Sequencing was performed on blood. The CDR3 region has the DNA TGCAGTGCTAGAGATATAGGGTTAGATAATGAAAAACTGTTTTTT. As protein: CSARDIGLDNEKLFF.